This TCR delta chain derives from a study of gamma-delta chains in newborns, infants, children. Turning to the study itself: Microbial exposure reportedly drives polyclonal innate γδ T cell expansion after birth.

TCRdb re-processed the reads using CATT. This table holds a few thousand delta-chain clones, about 1% found once. This clone has just a few counts. A far bigger clonotype differs at one base, so this is likely a read error. The sample contains more than one DNA sequence encoding this CDR3. The CDR3 has 14 amino acids. V lost 3 bases to trimming and J lost 8 bases; unmatched junction nucleotides: 3. Germline CDR1 and CDR2: GEAIGNYY and EKD. The chain recombines TRDV2 with TRDJ2, with 12 bases aligning to TRDD3. Sequencing was done on a sample of blood. This sequence was found in a child who was a newborn, infant or young child, either healthy, febrile or measles-vaccinated (not recorded which). CDR3 bases: TGTGCCTGTGACCTACTGGGGGATACTGCACAACTCTTCTTT. This sequence encodes CACDLLGDTAQLFF.